This T cell receptor beta chain was recovered during a study of breast tumors, draining lymph nodes, adjacent tissues. Samples came from axillary lymph nodes draining the breast cancer. V gave up 0 bases and J gave up 6 bases, with 13 bases separating them. Germline loops: CDR1 SGHKS, CDR2 YYEKEE (reference sequence). The CDR3 runs to 14 residues. MiXCR, run by TCRdb on the multiplex PCR reads, gives a single entry per CDR3 protein. The sample holds 160,000 or so distinct CDR3 sequences; 33% are singletons and the top ten take around 3.5%. This clonotype has a count of ten or more. The antigen is undetermined. Study results and caveats: Data fit most tumor T cells coming from lymph node, expanding in tumor. Tumors had less TCR diversity than lymph nodes, more than nontumor tissue. Compared with basal-like, luminal-like tumors shared significantly more repertoire with nontumor tissue.

Material: axillary lymph node tissue. The clonotype comes from a female donor with breast cancer. Some clones in this sample may be carry-over from other donors' samples. The chain joins TRBV5-5 to TRBJ2-7; a weak D match, TRBD1 (5 bases). CDR3 coding DNA: TGTGCCAGCAGCTTGGTGGGCAGGGCCTCCGAGCAGTACTTC. Protein: CASSLVGRASEQYF.